This is a list of T cell receptor beta chains from one sample in a study of shared clonotypes between healthy human individuals. Assay used: immunoSEQ multiplex PCR; TCRdb lists only in-frame clones, some missing. The sample shows roughly 700,000 clones, 74% of them seen only once. The source material was memory CD4+ T cells sorted from blood. Receptors originate from a woman under 40 in good health. CDR3s include the opening cysteine and the closing phenylalanine or tryptophan. Each record gives: D gene, clone size, J gene, V gene, CDR3 DNA, CDR3 protein. The D gene is left open where the match is weak. Not every row has a clone size; where given, it reads once, few, many or a size class.

d_call: .; clone_size: .; j_call: TRBJ2-7; v_call: TRBV25-1; cdr3_nt: TGTGCCAGCAGTCCCCTTTCGACAGACGGTAAGCAGTACTTC; cdr3_aa: CASSPLSTDGKQYF
d_call: TRBD1; clone_size: .; j_call: TRBJ1-3; v_call: TRBV19; cdr3_nt: TGTGCCAGTACCCCCCCCGGGACAGGGCCAAACACCATATATTTT; cdr3_aa: CASTPPGTGPNTIYF
d_call: TRBD1; clone_size: once; j_call: TRBJ2-7; v_call: TRBV7-2; cdr3_nt: TGTGCCAGCAGCCACAGGGGCCTCCTCGAGCAGTACTTC; cdr3_aa: CASSHRGLLEQYF
d_call: .; clone_size: .; j_call: TRBJ2-7; v_call: TRBV30; cdr3_nt: TGTGCCTGGAGTAAAGGGGGTAGCTACGAGCAGTACTTC; cdr3_aa: CAWSKGGSYEQYF
d_call: .; clone_size: .; j_call: TRBJ2-2; v_call: TRBV7-2; cdr3_nt: TGTGCCAGCAGCCCATCGCTTTGGGGGGCCGGGGAGCTGTTTTTT; cdr3_aa: CASSPSLWGAGELFF
d_call: .; clone_size: .; j_call: TRBJ1-4; v_call: TRBV19; cdr3_nt: TGTGCCAGTAGTATGGATCCAGGGCCTAATGAAAAACTGTTTTTT; cdr3_aa: CASSMDPGPNEKLFF
d_call: .; clone_size: .; j_call: TRBJ2-2; v_call: TRBV28; cdr3_nt: TGTGCCAGCCGCGGGGTCGGCGGTGTGAACACCGGGGAGCTGTTTTTT; cdr3_aa: CASRGVGGVNTGELFF
d_call: .; clone_size: .; j_call: TRBJ2-7; v_call: TRBV4-1; cdr3_nt: TGCGCCAGCAGCCAAGGTCGCAGTCCGGACGAGCAGTACTTC; cdr3_aa: CASSQGRSPDEQYF
d_call: .; clone_size: .; j_call: TRBJ1-5; v_call: TRBV6-1; cdr3_nt: TGTGCCAGCAGCCCCCGGGACCACAATCAGCCCCAGCATTTT; cdr3_aa: CASSPRDHNQPQHF
d_call: .; clone_size: .; j_call: TRBJ2-3; v_call: TRBV2; cdr3_nt: TGTGCCAGCAGTGGCAAGCGGGTAGATACGCAGTATTTT; cdr3_aa: CASSGKRVDTQYF
d_call: TRBD2; clone_size: .; j_call: TRBJ2-2; v_call: TRBV2; cdr3_nt: TGTGCCAGCACCCCCGGCGGCGGGAGGACGAACACCGGGGAGCTGTTTTTT; cdr3_aa: CASTPGGGRTNTGELFF
d_call: .; clone_size: .; j_call: TRBJ1-1; v_call: TRBV5-1; cdr3_nt: TGCGCCAGCAGCCAGAACGCCGGGACAAAGAACACTGAAGCTTTCTTT; cdr3_aa: CASSQNAGTKNTEAFF
d_call: .; clone_size: .; j_call: TRBJ2-5; v_call: TRBV2; cdr3_nt: TGTGCCAGCAGTGGACAATCGCCCGAGACCCAGTACTTC; cdr3_aa: CASSGQSPETQYF
d_call: .; clone_size: few; j_call: TRBJ1-4; v_call: TRBV5-1; cdr3_nt: TGCGCCAGCAGCCCGCCCTCCGGCGAAAAACTGTTTTTT; cdr3_aa: CASSPPSGEKLFF
d_call: .; clone_size: .; j_call: TRBJ2-6; v_call: TRBV13; cdr3_nt: TGTGCCAGCAGCTTTAGCTCTGGGGCCAACGTCCTGACTTTC; cdr3_aa: CASSFSSGANVLTF
d_call: TRBD2; clone_size: .; j_call: TRBJ2-5; v_call: TRBV19; cdr3_nt: TGTGCCAGTAGTATCCAGCGGGAGGCTGAGACCCAGTACTTC; cdr3_aa: CASSIQREAETQYF
d_call: TRBD1; clone_size: few; j_call: TRBJ2-5; v_call: TRBV5-1; cdr3_nt: TGCGCCAGCAGCTTGGGAGACAGGGATGGAGAGACCCAGTACTTC; cdr3_aa: CASSLGDRDGETQYF
d_call: .; clone_size: many; j_call: TRBJ1-5; v_call: TRBV19; cdr3_nt: TGTGCCAGTGATTGGGGAGCCAATCAGCCCCAGCATTTT; cdr3_aa: CASDWGANQPQHF
d_call: .; clone_size: .; j_call: TRBJ2-7; v_call: TRBV6-6; cdr3_nt: TGTGCCAGCAGTTACGCTTCAGCGGCCTACGAGCAGTACTTC; cdr3_aa: CASSYASAAYEQYF
d_call: .; clone_size: .; j_call: TRBJ2-7; v_call: TRBV6-6; cdr3_nt: TGTGCGACGCATGGAACCCCGGGCAACGAGCAGTACTTC; cdr3_aa: CATHGTPGNEQYF
d_call: .; clone_size: .; j_call: TRBJ2-7; v_call: TRBV5-1; cdr3_nt: TGCGCCAGCAGCTTGGCCACCGGACAGAGCTACGAGCAGTACTTC; cdr3_aa: CASSLATGQSYEQYF
d_call: .; clone_size: .; j_call: TRBJ1-5; v_call: TRBV7-9; cdr3_nt: TGTGCCAGCAGCCTCGGACCTTCTAGCAATCAGCCCCAGCATTTT; cdr3_aa: CASSLGPSSNQPQHF
d_call: TRBD1; clone_size: .; j_call: TRBJ1-5; v_call: TRBV15; cdr3_nt: TGTGCCACCAGCAGAGGGACAGGGGACCTCAATCAGCCCCAGCATTTT; cdr3_aa: CATSRGTGDLNQPQHF
d_call: .; clone_size: few; j_call: TRBJ2-7; v_call: TRBV5-1; cdr3_nt: TGCGCCAGCAGCTTGTACACAGGATCCTACGAGCAGTACTTC; cdr3_aa: CASSLYTGSYEQYF
d_call: .; clone_size: .; j_call: TRBJ2-7; v_call: TRBV11-2; cdr3_nt: TGTGCCAGCGGACTTGACGGGGGACTCTACGAGCAGTACTTC; cdr3_aa: CASGLDGGLYEQYF
d_call: .; clone_size: .; j_call: TRBJ2-3; v_call: TRBV5-6; cdr3_nt: TGTGCCAGCAGCCCCGGAACCTCACAGGGCGCCGCAGATACGCAGTATTTT; cdr3_aa: CASSPGTSQGAADTQYF
d_call: TRBD1; clone_size: .; j_call: TRBJ1-5; v_call: TRBV19; cdr3_nt: TGTGCCAGTAGTATCTCAGGGGGCGCGGGCAATCAGCCCCAGCATTTT; cdr3_aa: CASSISGGAGNQPQHF
d_call: TRBD1; clone_size: .; j_call: TRBJ1-1; v_call: TRBV12-5; cdr3_nt: TGTGCTAGTGGTCGACAGGGTAGTTTCACTGAAGCTTTCTTT; cdr3_aa: CASGRQGSFTEAFF
d_call: TRBD1; clone_size: .; j_call: TRBJ1-1; v_call: TRBV29-1; cdr3_nt: TGCAGCGGCAGGGACAGCACCTCTATGTCTGAAGCTTTCTTT; cdr3_aa: CSGRDSTSMSEAFF
d_call: TRBD2; clone_size: .; j_call: TRBJ2-3; v_call: TRBV5-1; cdr3_nt: TGCGCCAGCAGCTTAGCGGGAGACCGCACAGATACGCAGTATTTT; cdr3_aa: CASSLAGDRTDTQYF
d_call: .; clone_size: once; j_call: TRBJ1-5; v_call: TRBV6-1; cdr3_nt: TGTGCCAGCAGTGGGACAGATAATCAGCCCCAGCATTTT; cdr3_aa: CASSGTDNQPQHF
d_call: TRBD1; clone_size: .; j_call: TRBJ2-1; v_call: TRBV19; cdr3_nt: TGTGCCAGTAGTACCCTTAGACAGGGATTTTCTGAGCAGTTCTTC; cdr3_aa: CASSTLRQGFSEQFF
d_call: .; clone_size: .; j_call: TRBJ2-7; v_call: TRBV18; cdr3_nt: TGTGCCAGCTCACCAACAACGGGGGACGAGCAGTACTTC; cdr3_aa: CASSPTTGDEQYF
d_call: TRBD1; clone_size: once; j_call: TRBJ2-7; v_call: TRBV16; cdr3_nt: TGTGCCAGCAGCCCCCGGGACAGGGATCTGGGTGAGCAGTACTTC; cdr3_aa: CASSPRDRDLGEQYF
d_call: .; clone_size: .; j_call: TRBJ2-7; v_call: TRBV2; cdr3_nt: TGTGCCAGCAGGGAGAGGACGGGGAGCTCCTACGAGCAGTACTTC; cdr3_aa: CASRERTGSSYEQYF
d_call: .; clone_size: .; j_call: TRBJ2-1; v_call: TRBV2; cdr3_nt: TGTGCCACCCTAAGGAGGCTAGTAAATGGCAATGAGCAGTTCTTC; cdr3_aa: CATLRRLVNGNEQFF
d_call: TRBD1; clone_size: .; j_call: TRBJ1-6; v_call: TRBV30; cdr3_nt: TGTGCCTGGAGTCCCCCGGGACAGTATAATTCACCCCTCCACTTT; cdr3_aa: CAWSPPGQYNSPLHF
d_call: .; clone_size: many; j_call: TRBJ2-2; v_call: TRBV6-1; cdr3_nt: TGTGCCAGCAGTGTAGCCGAGGAAGGCACCGGGGAGCTGTTTTTT; cdr3_aa: CASSVAEEGTGELFF
d_call: TRBD2; clone_size: .; j_call: TRBJ2-2; v_call: TRBV6-5; cdr3_nt: TGTGCCAGCAGCACTAGCGGGGGAGGCACCGGGGAGCTGTTTTTT; cdr3_aa: CASSTSGGGTGELFF
d_call: .; clone_size: .; j_call: TRBJ2-3; v_call: TRBV7-8; cdr3_nt: TGTGCCAGCAGCCCGCGGGCTAGCGCGCGAGATACGCAGTATTTT; cdr3_aa: CASSPRASARDTQYF
d_call: .; clone_size: few; j_call: TRBJ2-5; v_call: TRBV19; cdr3_nt: TGTGCCAGTAGTATAGGCCGAGGGTCCCCCCAAGAGACCCAGTACTTC; cdr3_aa: CASSIGRGSPQETQYF
d_call: .; clone_size: .; j_call: TRBJ2-1; v_call: TRBV5-1; cdr3_nt: TGCGCCAGCAGCTTGACCACTCAGCCCTACAATGAGCAGTTCTTC; cdr3_aa: CASSLTTQPYNEQFF
d_call: TRBD2; clone_size: few; j_call: TRBJ2-5; v_call: TRBV14; cdr3_nt: TGTGCCAGCAGCCAAGATTGGGGAACTAGCGGACAAGAGACCCAGTACTTC; cdr3_aa: CASSQDWGTSGQETQYF
d_call: .; clone_size: .; j_call: TRBJ2-7; v_call: TRBV27; cdr3_nt: TGTGCCAGCAATATACATCGGCAGTACTTC; cdr3_aa: CASNIHRQYF
d_call: TRBD1; clone_size: .; j_call: TRBJ2-1; v_call: TRBV4-1; cdr3_nt: TGCGCCAGCAGCCTGATAGGGACAGTATACAATGAGCAGTTCTTC; cdr3_aa: CASSLIGTVYNEQFF
d_call: .; clone_size: .; j_call: TRBJ1-5; v_call: TRBV11-2; cdr3_nt: TGTGCCAGCAGCTTAGGGGCGTCAAATCAGCCCCAGCATTTT; cdr3_aa: CASSLGASNQPQHF
d_call: .; clone_size: .; j_call: TRBJ1-2; v_call: TRBV7-6; cdr3_nt: TGTGCCAGCAGCTCACAGGGATCAATGGGCTACACCTTC; cdr3_aa: CASSSQGSMGYTF
d_call: .; clone_size: .; j_call: TRBJ2-5; v_call: TRBV11-1; cdr3_nt: TGTGCCAGCAGCTTCGTGCATGAGACCCAGTACTTC; cdr3_aa: CASSFVHETQYF
d_call: TRBD2; clone_size: few; j_call: TRBJ2-7; v_call: TRBV6-1; cdr3_nt: TGTGCCAGCAGTGATTTTCCTAGCGGGAGGGGTGAGGACGAGCAGTACTTC; cdr3_aa: CASSDFPSGRGEDEQYF
d_call: .; clone_size: .; j_call: TRBJ1-5; v_call: TRBV7-3; cdr3_nt: TGTGCCAGCAGCCCAGCCTCGGAGTTGGATTATAGCAATCAGCCCCAGCATTTT; cdr3_aa: CASSPASELDYSNQPQHF
d_call: .; clone_size: once; j_call: TRBJ2-1; v_call: TRBV11-2; cdr3_nt: TGTGCCAGCAGCGATTTCATGGGGGAATACAATGAGCAGTTCTTC; cdr3_aa: CASSDFMGEYNEQFF
d_call: .; clone_size: once; j_call: TRBJ2-7; v_call: TRBV19; cdr3_nt: TGTGCCAGTAGTATAGATACCGGGATTGGGGAGCAGTACTTC; cdr3_aa: CASSIDTGIGEQYF
d_call: TRBD1; clone_size: .; j_call: TRBJ2-3; v_call: TRBV14; cdr3_nt: TGTGCCAGCAGCCCTGACAGGGGCGAAATCGCAGATACGCAGTATTTT; cdr3_aa: CASSPDRGEIADTQYF
d_call: .; clone_size: .; j_call: TRBJ2-2; v_call: TRBV19; cdr3_nt: TGTGCCAGTAGTATTGACAGGCCGGCCGGGGAGCTGTTTTTT; cdr3_aa: CASSIDRPAGELFF
d_call: .; clone_size: few; j_call: TRBJ1-4; v_call: TRBV28; cdr3_nt: TGTGCCAGCAGTTCCGGAGTGGTTGGTGAAAAACTGTTTTTT; cdr3_aa: CASSSGVVGEKLFF
d_call: .; clone_size: .; j_call: TRBJ2-3; v_call: TRBV27; cdr3_nt: TGTGCCACCGCCGAGGGCACAGATACGCAGTATTTT; cdr3_aa: CATAEGTDTQYF
d_call: TRBD1; clone_size: .; j_call: TRBJ2-1; v_call: TRBV19; cdr3_nt: TGTGCCAGTACCCTCCAGGGGGATGTTGGCAATGAGCAGTTCTTC; cdr3_aa: CASTLQGDVGNEQFF